This entry is about one TCR beta chain. As yet, its antigen is unknown. The data are from a study of Ad26.COV2.S vaccination and SARS-CoV-2 variants. Study at large: Donor joined the COV1001 Ad26.COV2.S trial arm.

Points from the study as a whole: Vaccine and placebo recipients had similar non-spike TCR breadth.

Germline CDR1 and CDR2: MNHEY and SVGAGI. J was trimmed by 3 bases and V by 4 bases; bases with no gene match: 6. The CDR3 sequence is 15 residues long. Generated by immunoSEQ multiplex PCR, the TCRdb table keeps only in-frame clones and is missing some. Of some 250,000 clones in the sample, roughly 90% were seen once. Treatment meaning: some 19 received Ad26.COV2.S at low or high dose, single or two shots; a few received placebo; per-sample allocation not given. Samples were taken on day 63 after the first vaccine or placebo injection. In Boston, an adult donor aged 18-55 years took part. The input for sequencing was peripheral blood, taken in a trial of Ad26.COV2.S vaccine versus placebo. The chain employs TRBV6-5 and TRBJ1-3, with TRBD1 identical over 7 bases. The source of this sequence is a person aged 18 to 65 who received the Ad26.COV2.S COVID-19 vaccine or a placebo. The DNA of the CDR3 is TGTGCCAGCAGTTCCACAGGGGTGGGTGGAAACACCATATATTTT. Translated: CASSSTGVGGNTIYF.